A single sample gave rise to the 18 T cell receptor beta chains below, sequenced in a study of shared clonotypes between healthy human individuals. Repertoires were generated with immunoSEQ multiplex PCR, while TCRdb's copy carries only in-frame clones and drops some. The table records about 480,000 clones, 75% to 85% of them present only once. Specimen: PBMCs. These receptors were obtained from a middle-aged woman in good health. Some clones in this sample may be carry-over from other donors' samples.

V is TRBV11-2 and J is TRBJ2-7; D perhaps matches TRBD2 (5 bases). The CDR3 is made up of 12 amino acids. In germline, CDR1 is SGHAT, CDR2 FQNNGV. Trimming shortened V by 1 base and J by 5 bases, and 6 bases separated the two germline ends. Here the CDR3 DNA reads TGTGCCAGCAGCTTAGGGCGGGACGAGCAGTACTTC. Translated: CASSLGRDEQYF. The full variable domain, its missing parts supplied by reference TRBV11-2 and TRBJ2-7, is EAGVAQSPRYKIIEKRQSVAFWCNPISGHATLYWYQQILGQGPKLLIQFQNNGVVDDSQLPKDRFSAERLKGVDSTLKIQPAKLEDSAVYLCASSLGRDEQYFGPGTRLTVT.

The chain is built from TRBV4-2 and TRBJ1-4, with a possible D match to TRBD1 (5 bases). Germline CDR1 and CDR2: LGHNA and YNFKEQ. Deletions cut 1 base from V and 6 bases from J, with 9 bases between. The CDR3 spans 14 residues. Here the CDR3 reads CASSQVGGYEKLFF. CDR3 in DNA: TGTGCCAGCAGCCAAGTGGGGGGTTATGAAAAACTGTTTTTT.

The J gene is TRBJ2-7, the V gene TRBV7-2; 7 bases line up with TRBD1. The CDR3 runs to 15 residues. The V segment lost 5 bases and the J segment 2 bases; nucleotides outside the gene matches: 9. Germline V CDR1 and CDR2: SGHTA, FQGNSA. The CDR3 DNA sequence: TGTGCCAGCAGCCCCCGGAGCCAGGGGGCCTACGAGCAGTACTTC. It translates to CASSPRSQGAYEQYF.

This rearrangement joins TRBV5-5 to TRBJ1-1; no reliable D call. Germline V CDR1 and CDR2: SGHKS, YYEKEE (reference sequence). V was clipped by 0 bases and J by 3 bases, with 15 bases between them. This CDR3 spans 16 amino acids. CDR3 sequence reads: CASSLEGTGWDTEAFF. CDR3 coding DNA: TGTGCCAGCAGCTTGGAGGGCACCGGGTGGGACACTGAAGCTTTCTTT.

This chain joins TRBV28 and TRBJ1-3; D remains unclear. The CDR3 loop spans 13 amino acids. V dropped 1 base and J dropped 6 bases, with 7 bases sitting between them. Germline lookup yields CDR1 MDHEN and CDR2 SYDVKM. The CDR3 protein is CASSLSAKNTIYF. The CDR3, as DNA: TGTGCCAGCAGTTTATCGGCGAAAAACACCATATATTTT.

The rearrangement joins TRBV19 to TRBJ2-7; D gene uncertain. Germline V gives CDR1 LNHDA, CDR2 SQIVND (reference sequence). The CDR3 is made up of 13 amino acids. V lost 10 bases and J lost 0, with 13 bases in between. The CDR3 spells CATTGDTSYEQYF. The CDR3 bases are TGTGCCACCACCGGAGACACCTCCTACGAGCAGTACTTC.

V and J are TRBV29-1 and TRBJ1-1; 8 positions agree with TRBD1. Germline trimming cut 7 bases from V and 2 bases from J; bases unmatched to any gene: 6. Germline V lookup: CDR1 SQVTM, CDR2 ANQGSEA. There are 13 residues in the CDR3. CDR3 DNA sequence: TGCAGCGCCCTGACAGGGGCAAACACTGAAGCTTTCTTT. This codes for CSALTGANTEAFF.

This chain joins TRBV18 and TRBJ2-7, with D tentatively TRBD2 (5 bases). This CDR3 is built from 13 residues. Germline CDR1 KGHSH, CDR2 LQKENI. V lost 3 bases and J lost 12, with 18 bases in between. DNA for the CDR3: TGTGCCAGCTCACCGCCAAGTGGGAGCGAGGTGTACTTC. Translating gives CASSPPSGSEVYF.

The sample holds many counts of this clone. The rearrangement uses TRBV30 and TRBJ1-1; 7 bases are a match to TRBD1. The CDR3 is 11 residues long. The trim removed 1 base at V and 8 bases at J, leaving 1 base unmatched. Germline V lookup: CDR1 GTSNPN, CDR2 SVGIG (reference sequence). Here the CDR3 DNA reads TGTGCCTGGAGTGCGGACAGGGAAGCTTTCTTT. Protein sequence: CAWSADREAFF.

Only a few counts were recorded for this clone. The V gene is TRBV27, the J gene TRBJ1-5; no firm D call. This CDR3 comprises 15 residues. V lost 5 bases, J lost 1 base, and 12 bases lay in between. Germline values: CDR1 MNHEY, CDR2 SMNVEV (reference sequence). In DNA form, the CDR3 reads TGTGCCAGCAGTCCGGACGGTTCGAGCAATCAGCCCCAGCATTTT. Translation gives CASSPDGSSNQPQHF.

The J gene is TRBJ2-3, the V gene TRBV27, with D unresolved. Trimming cost V 6 bases and J 4 bases, with 20 bases left between them. CDR1 MNHEY and CDR2 SMNVEV come from the germline V gene (reference sequence). The CDR3 runs to 16 residues. The CDR3: CASRTRTAQWSDTQYF. The CDR3 DNA sequence: TGTGCCAGCAGAACCCGGACGGCCCAGTGGTCAGATACGCAGTATTTT.

This chain uses TRBV30 with TRBJ1-1; D is undetermined. The CDR3 is made up of 14 amino acids. V dropped 0 bases and J dropped 4 bases, with 12 bases sitting between them. Germline V gene lookup returns CDR1 GTSNPN and CDR2 SVGIG (reference sequence). The DNA of the CDR3 is TGTGCCTGGAGTGTTGGAATAGAAGGCACTGAAGCTTTCTTT. Encoded protein: CAWSVGIEGTEAFF.

For this clone: The sample holds other DNA sequences that translate to the same CDR3. V and J are TRBV19 and TRBJ2-2, with TRBD2 matching over 9 bases. This CDR3 spans 15 amino acids. After removal of 1 base from V and 5 bases from J, the junction contained 2 bases not matched to a gene. Germline values: CDR1 LNHDA, CDR2 SQIVND (reference sequence). CDR3: CASSIGGRGTGELFF. Written as DNA, the CDR3 is TGTGCCAGTAGTATAGGCGGGAGGGGTACCGGGGAGCTGTTTTTT.

The chain carries TRBV10-3 and TRBJ2-7; 9 bases fit TRBD2. The V and J ends lost 4 bases and 4 bases, in that order; junction bases with no gene match: 5. Germline CDR1 reads ENHRY; CDR2 reads SYGVKD. This CDR3 spans 14 amino acids. CDR3 nucleotide sequence: TGTGCCATCAGTGCAGCGGGAGGCGTTTACGAGCAGTACTTC. It specifies CAISAAGGVYEQYF.

The chain couples TRBV28 to TRBJ2-2, with 13 bases that match TRBD2. CDR3 length: 18 residues. CDR1 is MDHEN, CDR2 SYDVKM, per germline. Trimming at V came to 2 bases and at J to 6 bases, leaving 9 bases not matched to a gene. This CDR3 reads CASSLLRTSGSYPGELFF. Written as DNA, the CDR3 is TGTGCCAGCAGTTTACTTCGGACTAGCGGGAGCTACCCCGGGGAGCTGTTTTTT. The full variable domain, rest sourced from reference TRBV28 and TRBJ2-2, is DVKVTQSSRYLVKRTGEKVFLECVQDMDHENMFWYRQDPGLGLRLIYFSYDVKMKEKGDIPEGYSVSREKKERFSLILESASTNQTSMYLCASSLLRTSGSYPGELFFGEGSRLTVL.

The CDR3 region has the DNA TGTGCCAGCAGAGGACTAGCGGGAGGGTACGAGCAGTACTTC. Amino acids: CASRGLAGGYEQYF. The chain uses TRBV21-1 and TRBJ2-7; TRBD2, as called in the table, went unchecked against the DNA. TRBV21-1 corresponds to a pseudogene. This CDR3 region has 14 residues.

This chain uses TRBV19 with TRBJ2-3, with 8 nucleotides matching TRBD2. Germline loops: CDR1 LNHDA, CDR2 SQIVND (reference sequence). This CDR3 region has 16 residues. Trimming took 4 bases from V and 2 from J; bases not matched to a gene: 8. This CDR3 reads CASSTQGSGNTDTQYF. The CDR3 DNA reads as TGTGCCAGTAGTACCCAAGGTAGCGGGAACACAGATACGCAGTATTTT.

This clone was picked up one time. The gene calls are TRBV4-2 and TRBJ2-1, with D uncertain. V dropped 0 bases and J dropped 4 bases, with 1 base sitting between them. Germline V gene sequence: CDR1 LGHNA, CDR2 YNFKEQ. The CDR3 is 12 residues long. The CDR3 reads CASSQEYNEQFF. The CDR3 coding sequence is TGTGCCAGCAGCCAAGAATACAATGAGCAGTTCTTC.